The 7 T cell receptor beta chains below come from one sample, sequenced in a study of CD8 T cells in ankylosing spondylitis. TCRdb independently ran MiXCR on the 5' RACE reads; one entry per CDR3 protein. The sample includes 130,000 to 150,000 distinct CDR3 sequences, roughly 8.3% seen only once; the top ten take approximately 7%. Material for sequencing was synovial fluid, either unsorted or a sorted T cell fraction (not recorded which). These receptors were obtained from a male donor with ankylosing spondylitis.

Many counts were recorded for this clonotype. The rearrangement links TRBV30 to TRBJ2-7, with 8 positions matching TRBD1. The germline CDR1 and CDR2 sequences are GTSNPN and SVGIG (reference sequence). The ends lost 6 bases at V and 4 bases at J; junction bases unmatched: 11. The CDR3 loop spans 14 amino acids. The chain's CDR3 is CACRLDREPYEQYF. CDR3 DNA: TGTGCCTGTCGTTTGGACAGGGAGCCGTACGAGCAGTACTTC.

A few counts support this clonotype. DNA for the CDR3: TGTGCCAGCAGTCTCGGGACGGCCGGCGATACGCAGTATTTT. Protein product: CASSLGTAGDTQYF. This chain joins TRBV28 and TRBJ2-3; D could derive from TRBD1 or TRBD2 (5 bases each). The CDR3 runs to 14 residues. Germline loops: CDR1 MDHEN, CDR2 SYDVKM. Trimming removed 5 bases from V and 6 bases from J, with 15 bases in between.

This clonotype was seen many times. This sequence joins TRBV28 and TRBJ1-5; 7 bases match TRBD1. Germline CDR1 and CDR2: MDHEN and SYDVKM. The CDR3 is 16 amino acids. The ends lost 5 bases at V and 0 bases at J; junction bases unmatched: 7. The chain's CDR3 is CASSLRKGASNQPQHF. CDR3 in DNA: TGTGCCAGCAGTCTTAGAAAGGGGGCTAGCAATCAGCCCCAGCATTTT.

This clonotype has at least ten counts. This sequence joins TRBV12-3 or TRBV12-4 and TRBJ1-5, with 7 bases aligning to TRBD1. The CDR3 has 15 amino acids. Trimming removed 5 bases from V and 3 bases from J; junction bases left unmatched: 7. The CDR3 spells CASSLRTGYNQPQHF. The CDR3 coding sequence is TGTGCCAGCAGTCTCCGGACAGGCTACAATCAGCCCCAGCATTTT.

V gene TRBV5-4 combines with J gene TRBJ1-2; D is undetermined. Germline loops: CDR1 SGHNT, CDR2 YYREEE (reference sequence). The CDR3 has 11 residues. The ends were cut back, 7 bases at V and 6 bases at J, with 10 bases in the middle. CDR3 nucleotides: TGTGCCAGCGGCTCTGGGCATGGCTACACCTTC. Its translation is CASGSGHGYTF. Variable domain in full (rest from reference TRBV5-4 and TRBJ1-2): ETGVTQSPTHLIKTRGQQVTLRCSSQSGHNTVSWYQQALGQGPQFIFQYYREEENGRGNFPPRFSGLQFPNYSSELNVNALELDDSALYLCASGSGHGYTFGSGTRLTVV.

This clonotype appeared many times. J is TRBJ2-1 and V is TRBV5-1; D is ambiguous. V was clipped by 7 bases and J by 0 bases, with 8 bases between them. The germline gives CDR1 SGHRS, CDR2 YFSETQ. This CDR3 is 13 amino acids long. CDR3 residues: CASASSSYNEQFF. In DNA, the CDR3 is TGCGCCAGCGCAAGTAGCTCCTACAATGAGCAGTTCTTC.

This clonotype occurred many times. The germline gene is not matched at one end of the junction; a read error may be the cause. V gene TRBV7-8 combines with J gene TRBJ1-5; a possible D gene is TRBD1 (5 bases). The germline V gene has CDR1 SGHVS and CDR2 FQNEAQ. This CDR3 is 15 amino acids long. The CDR3 reads CATSGPGGGNQPQHF. The CDR3 bases are TGTGCCACCAGCGGCCCGGGGGGTGGCAATCAGCCCCAGCATTTT.